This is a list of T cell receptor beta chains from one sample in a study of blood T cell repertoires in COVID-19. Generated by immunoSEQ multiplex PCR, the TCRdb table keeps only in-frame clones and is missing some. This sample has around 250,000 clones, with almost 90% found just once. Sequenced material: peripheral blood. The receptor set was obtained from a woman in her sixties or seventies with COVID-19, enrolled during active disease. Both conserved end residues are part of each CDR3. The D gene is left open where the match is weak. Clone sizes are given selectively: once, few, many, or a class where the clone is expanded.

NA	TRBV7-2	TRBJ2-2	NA	TGTGCCAGCAGCTTAAGGAACCCAGCGGGGAACACCGGGGAGCTGTTTTTT	CASSLRNPAGNTGELFF
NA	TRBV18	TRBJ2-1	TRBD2	TGTGCCAGCTCACCCCGGGGTTTAAGCGGGGGGGCTGTCGGTGAGCAGTTCTTC	CASSPRGLSGGAVGEQFF
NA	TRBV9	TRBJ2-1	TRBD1	TGTGCCAGCAGTCTCTGGGACAGGGGTTACAATGAGCAGTTCTTC	CASSLWDRGYNEQFF
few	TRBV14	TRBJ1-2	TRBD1	TGTGCCAGCAGCCAACTTACAGGGGAAGGGGGCTACACCTTC	CASSQLTGEGGYTF
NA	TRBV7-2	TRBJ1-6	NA	TGTGCCAGCAGCCTTCCTCCTGGACTTTCACCCCTCCACTTT	CASSLPPGLSPLHF
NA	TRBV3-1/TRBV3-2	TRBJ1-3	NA	TGTGCCAGCAGCCAAAGCCCCGGAAACACCATATATTTT	CASSQSPGNTIYF
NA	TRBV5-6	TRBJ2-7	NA	TGTGCCAGCAGCTTGGAAAATCCCACGTCAGAGGGAGGCTCCTACGAGCAGTACTTC	CASSLENPTSEGGSYEQYF
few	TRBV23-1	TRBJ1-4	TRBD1	TGCGCCAGCCCTAGGACAGGGCTACGGGAAAAACTGTTTTTT	CASPRTGLREKLFF
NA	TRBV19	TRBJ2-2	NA	TGTGCCAGTAGTGGGGGCAGGGAAGGTGGGGAGCTGTTTTTT	CASSGGREGGELFF
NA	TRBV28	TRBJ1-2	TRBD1	TGTGCCAGCAGTTCGGGACAGCCTTTCTTCTACACCTTC	CASSSGQPFFYTF
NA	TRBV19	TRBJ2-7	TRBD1	TGTGCCAGTAGTATCGGGACAGGGCTATACGAGCAGTACTTC	CASSIGTGLYEQYF
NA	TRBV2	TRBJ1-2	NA	TGTGCCAGCAGTGAGTTACAGAACCTTAACTATGGCTACACCTTC	CASSELQNLNYGYTF
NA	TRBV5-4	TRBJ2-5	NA	TGTGCCAGCAGCGATGATAGGGGAACCCAGTACTTC	CASSDDRGTQYF
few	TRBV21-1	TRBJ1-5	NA	TGTGCCAGCGCCACTCTAGGACAGGCTACCTACAGGAGCCAGCCCCAGCATTTT	CASATLGQATYRSQPQHF
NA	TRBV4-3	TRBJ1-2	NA	TGCGCCAGCAGCCAATCACAGTTGAACTATGGCTACACCTTC	CASSQSQLNYGYTF
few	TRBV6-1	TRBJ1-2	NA	TGTGCCAGCAGTGAAGCTAACAGCCTCGCCTTC	CASSEANSLAF
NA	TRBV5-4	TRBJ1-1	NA	TGTGCCAGCAGCCGTCAGGGTCTCGCTGAAGCTTTCTTT	CASSRQGLAEAFF
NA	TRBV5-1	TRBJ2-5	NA	TGCGCCAGCAGCTTGGGGCAGGGAGGAGGAGAGACCCAGTACTTC	CASSLGQGGGETQYF
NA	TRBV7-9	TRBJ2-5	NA	TGTGCCAGCAGCTTCCGGGACCAAGAGACCCAGTACTTC	CASSFRDQETQYF
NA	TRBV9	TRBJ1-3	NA	TGTGCCAGCAGCGTAGGGGGGGTCTCTGGAAACACCATATATTTT	CASSVGGVSGNTIYF
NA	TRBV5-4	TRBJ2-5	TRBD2	TGTGCCAGCAGCTACCCGGGACTAGCGGGCTCAAACACGGAGACCCAGTACTTC	CASSYPGLAGSNTETQYF
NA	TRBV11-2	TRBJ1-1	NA	TGTGCCAGCAGCTTAGACTCCATCGGGAACACTGAAGCTTTCTTT	CASSLDSIGNTEAFF
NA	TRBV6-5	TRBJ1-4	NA	TGTGCCAGCAGCATTACAGCTGTCAATGAAAAACTGTTTTTT	CASSITAVNEKLFF
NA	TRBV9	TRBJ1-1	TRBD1	TGTGCCAGCAGCGTAGCTCCGACAGGGCTGAACACTGAAGCTTTCTTT	CASSVAPTGLNTEAFF
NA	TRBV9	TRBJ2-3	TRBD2	TGTGCCAGCAGCGTAGAGGCGGGGGGGCGCACAGATACGCAGTATTTT	CASSVEAGGRTDTQYF
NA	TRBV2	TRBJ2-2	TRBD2	TGTGCCAGCAGCTACACGGGGGGGATGAACACCGGGGAGCTGTTTTTT	CASSYTGGMNTGELFF
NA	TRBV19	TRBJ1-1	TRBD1	TGTGCCAGTAGTGTTCAGGGGGTCGGGAACACTGAAGCTTTCTTT	CASSVQGVGNTEAFF
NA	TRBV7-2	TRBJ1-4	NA	TGTGCCAGCAGCTTATTACCGGGGGGACCTAATGAAAAACTGTTTTTT	CASSLLPGGPNEKLFF
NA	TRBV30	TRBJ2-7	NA	TGTGCCTGGAGTCCATCTTCTGCTCAGAAGCAGTACTTC	CAWSPSSAQKQYF
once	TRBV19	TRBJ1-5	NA	TGTGCCAGCCGCCGGGTCTATAGCAATCAGCCCCAGCATTTT	CASRRVYSNQPQHF
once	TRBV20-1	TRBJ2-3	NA	TGCAGTGTTAGTCCGGAGGGTACGCAGTATTTT	CSVSPEGTQYF
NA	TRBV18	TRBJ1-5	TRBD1	TGTGCCAGCTCACCAGGGACAGGGGAGTATCAGCCCCAGCATTTT	CASSPGTGEYQPQHF